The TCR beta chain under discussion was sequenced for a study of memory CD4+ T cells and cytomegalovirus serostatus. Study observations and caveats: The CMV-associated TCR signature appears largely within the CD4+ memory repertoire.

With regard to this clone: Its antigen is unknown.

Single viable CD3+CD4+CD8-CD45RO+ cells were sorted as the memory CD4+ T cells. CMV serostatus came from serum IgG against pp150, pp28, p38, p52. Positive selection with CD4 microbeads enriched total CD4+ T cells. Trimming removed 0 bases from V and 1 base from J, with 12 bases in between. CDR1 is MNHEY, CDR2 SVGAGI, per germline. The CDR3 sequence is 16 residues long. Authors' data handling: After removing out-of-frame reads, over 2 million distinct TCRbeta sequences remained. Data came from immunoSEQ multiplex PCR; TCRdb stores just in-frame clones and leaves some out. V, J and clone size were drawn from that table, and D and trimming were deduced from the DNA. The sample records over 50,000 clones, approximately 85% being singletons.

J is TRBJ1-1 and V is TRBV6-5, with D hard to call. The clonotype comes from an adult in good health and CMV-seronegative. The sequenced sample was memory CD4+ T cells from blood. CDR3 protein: CASSYSGGRPNTEAFF. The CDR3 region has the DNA TGTGCCAGCAGTTACTCAGGCGGCAGACCGAACACTGAAGCTTTCTTT.